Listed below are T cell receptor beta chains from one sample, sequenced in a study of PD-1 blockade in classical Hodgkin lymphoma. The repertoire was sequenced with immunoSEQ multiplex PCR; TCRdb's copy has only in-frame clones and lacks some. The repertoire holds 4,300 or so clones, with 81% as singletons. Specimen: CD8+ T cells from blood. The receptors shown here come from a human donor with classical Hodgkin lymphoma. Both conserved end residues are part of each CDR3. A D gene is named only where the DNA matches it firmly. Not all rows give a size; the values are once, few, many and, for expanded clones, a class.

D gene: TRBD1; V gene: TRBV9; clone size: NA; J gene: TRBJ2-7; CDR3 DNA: TGTGCCAGCAGCGCCCCGGGACAGGGTGACGACGAGCAGTACTTC; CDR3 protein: CASSAPGQGDDEQYF
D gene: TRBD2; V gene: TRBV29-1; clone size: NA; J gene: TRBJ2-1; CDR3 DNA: TGCAGCGTTGAAGATCTATCAAGTGAACTAGCGGGAGTTGAGCAGTTCTTC; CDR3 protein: CSVEDLSSELAGVEQFF
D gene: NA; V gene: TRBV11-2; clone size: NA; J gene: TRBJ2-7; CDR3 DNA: TGTGCCAGCAGCTTAGTTACCTACGAGCAGTACTTC; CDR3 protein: CASSLVTYEQYF
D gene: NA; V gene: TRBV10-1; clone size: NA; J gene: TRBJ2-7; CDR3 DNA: TGCGCCAGCAGTGCCGTTACAGGGTTTAGCTCCTACGAGCAGTACTTC; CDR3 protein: CASSAVTGFSSYEQYF
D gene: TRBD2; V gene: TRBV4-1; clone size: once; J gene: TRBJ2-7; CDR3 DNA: TGCGCCAGCAGCCAAGACATTTCGGGCGGGAGGGCCGGGTACGAGCAGTACTTC; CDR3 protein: CASSQDISGGRAGYEQYF
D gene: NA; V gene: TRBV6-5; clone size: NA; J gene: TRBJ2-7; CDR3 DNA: TGTGCCAGCAGTTACGGGGGTTTTGGGGGCGGGTACGAGCAGTACTTC; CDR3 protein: CASSYGGFGGGYEQYF
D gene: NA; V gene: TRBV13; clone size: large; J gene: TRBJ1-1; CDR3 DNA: TGTGCCAGCAGCTTCCGGGCAGGGCCGAACACTGAAGCTTTCTTT; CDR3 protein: CASSFRAGPNTEAFF
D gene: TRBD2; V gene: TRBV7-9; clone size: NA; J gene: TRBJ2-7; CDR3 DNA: TGTGCCAGCAGCTCCATAGCGGGCGAGCAGTACTTC; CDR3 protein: CASSSIAGEQYF
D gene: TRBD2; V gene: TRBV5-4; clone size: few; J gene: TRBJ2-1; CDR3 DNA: TGTGCCAGCAGCTTGGAGGCTAGCGGGAGGAAACGCAATGAGCAGTTCTTC; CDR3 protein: CASSLEASGRKRNEQFF
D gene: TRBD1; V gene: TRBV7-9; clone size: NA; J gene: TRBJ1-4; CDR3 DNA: TGTGCCAGCAGCTTAGCGGCAGGGGGAACTAATGAAAAACTGTTTTTT; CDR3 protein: CASSLAAGGTNEKLFF